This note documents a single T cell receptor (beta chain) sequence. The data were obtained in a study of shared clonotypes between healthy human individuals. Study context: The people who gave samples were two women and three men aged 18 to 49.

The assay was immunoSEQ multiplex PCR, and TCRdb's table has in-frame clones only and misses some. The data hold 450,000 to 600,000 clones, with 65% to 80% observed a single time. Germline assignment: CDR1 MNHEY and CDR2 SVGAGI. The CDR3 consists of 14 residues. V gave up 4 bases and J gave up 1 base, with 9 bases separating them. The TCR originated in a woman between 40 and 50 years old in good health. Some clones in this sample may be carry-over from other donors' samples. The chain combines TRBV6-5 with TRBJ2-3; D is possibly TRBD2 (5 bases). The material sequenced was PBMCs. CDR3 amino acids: CASSLSGGTDTQYF. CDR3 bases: TGTGCCAGCAGTTTAAGCGGAGGCACAGATACGCAGTATTTT.